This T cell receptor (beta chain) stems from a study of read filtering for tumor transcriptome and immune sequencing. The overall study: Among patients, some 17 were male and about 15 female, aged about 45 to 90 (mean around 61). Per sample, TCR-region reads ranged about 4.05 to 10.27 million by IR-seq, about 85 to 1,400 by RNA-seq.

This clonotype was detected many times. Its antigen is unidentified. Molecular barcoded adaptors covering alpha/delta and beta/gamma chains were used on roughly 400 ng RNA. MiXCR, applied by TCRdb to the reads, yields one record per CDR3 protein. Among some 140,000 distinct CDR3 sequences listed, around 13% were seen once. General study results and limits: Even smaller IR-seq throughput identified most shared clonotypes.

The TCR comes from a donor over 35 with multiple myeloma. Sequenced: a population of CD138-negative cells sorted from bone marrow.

CDR3 loop: CAWSRNTEAFF. DNA for the CDR3: TGTGCCTGGTCGAGGAACACTGAAGCTTTCTTT. The chain combines TRBV30 with TRBJ1-1; D uncertain. CDR1 is GTSNPN and CDR2 is SVGIG in the germline V gene (reference sequence). The V end lost 5 bases, the J end lost 1 base, and 5 bases lay between the germline ends. The CDR3 length is 11 residues.